A selection of T cell receptor beta chains follows, all from one sample in a study of post-analysis software for immune sequencing data. TCRdb re-called the PCR reads through MiXCR, storing one row per CDR3 protein. The profile shows roughly 800,000 distinct CDR3 sequences, 30% of them singletons. Material: blood. The receptors stem from a girl between 5 and 17 years old with multiple sclerosis. The CDR3 runs from the conserved cysteine through the conserved F or W. Where a row states a size, it is once, few, many or the class of an expanded clone; other rows omit it.

V	size	J	CDR3
TRBV3-1	few	TRBJ2-5	CASSQPTGIQETQYF
TRBV5-1	.	TRBJ2-5	CASSQFTGTETQYF
TRBV29-1	few	TRBJ2-1	CSELQWTGPYNEQFF
TRBV15	few	.	CATSRDKGPYEQYF
TRBV20-1	.	TRBJ1-2	CSASSGGSNYGYTF
TRBV9	few	TRBJ2-1	CASSVALGALTGHLYNEQFF
TRBV20-1	.	.	CSAPAVGVKTQYF
TRBV10-2	once	TRBJ2-7	CASKGAFYEQYF
TRBV5-1	.	TRBJ2-7	CASSLAASGEQYF
TRBV20-1	.	TRBJ2-4	CSVGGTGGSNIQYF
TRBV7-9	.	TRBJ2-6	CASSPTGHTFSGANVLTF
TRBV4-2	.	TRBJ1-2	CASSQEFRTGHGGYTF
TRBV6-6	.	TRBJ1-6	CASSYSTGDRVPPLHF
TRBV5-1	few	TRBJ1-2	CASSLGLADPSSYTF
TRBV15	once	TRBJ1-6	CATSRGRGPGSPLHF
TRBV9	.	TRBJ1-2	CASTLGAAGYGYTF
TRBV20-1	.	TRBJ2-3	CSARGGSSTDTQYF
TRBV5-8	few	TRBJ1-5	CASSLNRVHQPQHF
TRBV29-1	many	TRBJ1-2	CSVAGKVNFEGDYGYTF
TRBV5-1	few	TRBJ2-5	CASSPSGGLLETQYF
TRBV5-6	many	TRBJ2-1	CASSPFYNEQFF
TRBV27	.	TRBJ1-1	CASRNRGSTEAFF
TRBV6-2/TRBV6-3	few	TRBJ2-7	CASSHRAISRNEQYF
TRBV12-3/TRBV12-4	few	TRBJ1-5	CASSLSRGRQPQHF
TRBV6-1	.	TRBJ2-3	CASHAARTSGKDTQYF
TRBV6-1	.	TRBJ2-2	CASSVGVGELFF
TRBV7-2	.	TRBJ2-5	CASSLAVVGINETQYF
TRBV4-3	many	TRBJ2-7	CASSQERAGGLYEQYF
TRBV5-1	few	TRBJ2-2	CASSYGQATSNTGELFF
TRBV7-9	.	TRBJ1-2	CASSPGSALNYGYTF
TRBV7-2	few	TRBJ2-3	CASSLLLAGRTDTQYF
TRBV5-1	many	TRBJ2-7	CASSLVGGASYEQYF
TRBV20-1	.	TRBJ2-5	CSALRWGTSRSSGWQETQYF
TRBV5-1	.	TRBJ2-2	CASSLAGTGLSTGELFF
TRBV6-4	few	TRBJ2-3	CASSELRGRTDTQYF
TRBV29-1	.	TRBJ2-7	CSGGTGRVEQYF
TRBV20-1	.	TRBJ2-5	CSAPIGGQETQYF
TRBV5-5	few	TRBJ1-5	CASSLSTNQPQHF
TRBV15	once	TRBJ1-1	CATSREGGTNTEAFF
TRBV2	few	TRBJ1-6	CASRASNSPLHF
TRBV28	.	TRBJ2-7	CASAGAPYEQYF
TRBV14	once	TRBJ2-1	CASSQEGLKNERFF
TRBV4-1	few	TRBJ1-2	CASSQGTGVNYGYTF
TRBV20-1	.	TRBJ1-1	CSAKVAGGTEAFF
TRBV7-9	.	TRBJ1-6	CASSSSRDRGSPLHF
TRBV20-1	.	TRBJ1-5	CSARALEGGQPQHF
TRBV5-1	.	TRBJ1-4	CASSLGFETSAFNEKLFF
TRBV10-3	.	TRBJ2-1	CAITGEPSYNEQFF